Below are 3 T cell receptor beta chains sequenced from a single sample in a study of beta chain features in type 1 diabetes. No antigens are known for them. Investigators reverse transcribed all isolated RNA, so they sequenced expressed TCRB transcripts. Assay: immunoSEQ multiplex PCR; the TCRdb copy retains only in-frame clones and omits some. The sample carries 600,000 or so clones, 9.5% to 15% recorded once. Broader study findings: Shorter TCRB CDR3s, moderately but significantly so, marked every one of the four CD4+ subsets in Type 1 diabetes patients.

The specimen sequenced was naive CD4+ T cells from blood. The receptors originated from a man aged 30 to 45 with type 1 diabetes.

The V gene is TRBV7-9, the J gene TRBJ2-7, with 8 positions matching TRBD1. Germline CDR1 is SEHNR and CDR2 is FQNEAQ (reference sequence). With V trimmed by 5 bases and J by 2 bases, 2 bases remained unmatched. The CDR3 is 13 residues long. CDR3 bases: TGTGCCAGCAGCCAACAGGGGGCCTACGAGCAGTACTTC. Protein product: CASSQQGAYEQYF.

This clone has only a few counts. This chain uses TRBV29-1 with TRBJ2-1; perhaps D is TRBD1 or TRBD2 (5 bases each). This CDR3 spans 16 amino acids. V was pared by 1 base and J by 0 bases, with 13 bases between. In germline, CDR1 is SQVTM, CDR2 ANQGSEA. The CDR3 DNA follows: TGCAGCGTTGAAGCGGGGCAAACACACTCCTACAATGAGCAGTTCTTC. This gives the protein CSVEAGQTHSYNEQFF.

The sample holds a few counts of this clone. J is TRBJ2-7 and V is TRBV7-2; D ambiguous. Germline V lookup: CDR1 SGHTA, CDR2 FQGNSA. The CDR3 covers 14 residues. V gave up 2 bases and J gave up 2 bases, with 10 bases separating them. The CDR3 is CASSLQDTTYEQYF. The CDR3 DNA reads as TGTGCCAGCAGCTTACAGGATACCACCTACGAGCAGTACTTC.